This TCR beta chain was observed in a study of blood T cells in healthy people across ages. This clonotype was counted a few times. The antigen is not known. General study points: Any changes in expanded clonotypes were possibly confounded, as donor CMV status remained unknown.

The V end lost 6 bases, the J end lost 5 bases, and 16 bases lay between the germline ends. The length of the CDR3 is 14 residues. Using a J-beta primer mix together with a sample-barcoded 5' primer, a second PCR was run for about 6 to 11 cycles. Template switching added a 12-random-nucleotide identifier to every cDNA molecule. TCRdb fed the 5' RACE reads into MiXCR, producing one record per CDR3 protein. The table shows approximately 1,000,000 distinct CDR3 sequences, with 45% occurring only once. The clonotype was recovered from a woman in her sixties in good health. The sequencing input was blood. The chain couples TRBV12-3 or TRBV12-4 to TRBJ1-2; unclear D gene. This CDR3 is CASRATGPDYGYTF. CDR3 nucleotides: TGTGCCAGCAGGGCGACTGGGCCAGATTATGGCTACACCTTC.